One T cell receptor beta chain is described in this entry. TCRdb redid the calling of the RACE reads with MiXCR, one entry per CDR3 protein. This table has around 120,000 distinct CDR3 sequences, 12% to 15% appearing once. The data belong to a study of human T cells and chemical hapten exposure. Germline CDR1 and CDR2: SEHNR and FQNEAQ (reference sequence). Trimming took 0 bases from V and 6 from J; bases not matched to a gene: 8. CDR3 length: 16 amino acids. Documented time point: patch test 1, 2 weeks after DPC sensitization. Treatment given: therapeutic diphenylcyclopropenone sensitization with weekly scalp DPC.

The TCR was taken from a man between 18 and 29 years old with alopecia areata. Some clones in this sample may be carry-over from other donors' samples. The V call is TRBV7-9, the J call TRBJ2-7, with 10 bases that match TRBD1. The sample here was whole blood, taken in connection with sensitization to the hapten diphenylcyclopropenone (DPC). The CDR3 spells CASSLAWDRGPGEQYF. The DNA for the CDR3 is TGTGCCAGCAGCTTAGCATGGGACAGGGGTCCCGGCGAGCAGTACTTC. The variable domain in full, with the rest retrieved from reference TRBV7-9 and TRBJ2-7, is DTGVSQNPRHKITKRGQNVTFRCDPISEHNRLYWYRQTLGQGPEFLTYFQNEAQLEKSRLLSDRFSAERPKGSFSTLEIQRTEQGDSAMYLCASSLAWDRGPGEQYFGPGTRLTVT.